This T cell receptor beta chain was recorded in a study of blood T cell repertoires in COVID-19. Resolution of symptoms, clearance, or two negative PCRs was present in recovered Cohort 3 donors. Sequencing used immunoSEQ multiplex PCR; TCRdb keeps in-frame clones, though not all of them. The sample shows just over 150,000 clones, more than 75% of them seen only once. CDR1 is SQVTM, CDR2 ANQGSEA, per germline. This CDR3 is built from 12 residues. Between the trimmed V and J ends, which lost 6 bases and 6 bases, there was a span of 15 bases. Sequencing input: PBMCs or T cells enriched from blood (not recorded which). The chain couples TRBV29-1 to TRBJ2-7; TRBD1 might be the D (6 bases). The receptor's source is a woman aged 50 to 60 who had recovered from COVID-19. CDR3 protein: CSVTANRAEQYF. The CDR3 DNA reads TGCAGCGTAACGGCGAACAGGGCCGAGCAGTACTTC.